What follows are 14 T cell receptor beta chains derived from one specimen sequenced in a study of OX40 agonist ivuxolimab in advanced cancers. Method: immunoSEQ multiplex PCR; TCRdb's copy keeps in-frame clones and lacks some. The data show some 74,000 clones, roughly 88% seen once. Sequenced material: CD4+ or CD8+ T cells sorted from blood, taken in a trial of the OX40 agonist ivuxolimab. All receptors come from an adult with an advanced solid tumor such as melanoma, head and neck, liver or kidney cancer.

The rearrangement links TRBV5-5 to TRBJ2-3, with 7 positions matching TRBD1. V gave up 2 bases and J gave up 2 bases; unmatched junction bases: 2. The germline V gene has CDR1 SGHKS and CDR2 YYEKEE (reference sequence). The CDR3 is made up of 14 amino acids. This CDR3 reads CASSFDRATDTQYF. In nucleotides, the CDR3 is TGTGCCAGCAGCTTTGACAGGGCCACAGATACGCAGTATTTT. The variable domain in full, with the rest retrieved from reference TRBV5-5 and TRBJ2-3, is DAGVTQSPTHLIKTRGQQVTLRCSPISGHKSVSWYQQVLGQGPQFIFQYYEKEERGRGNFPDRFSARQFPNYSSELNVNALLLGDSALYLCASSFDRATDTQYFGPGTRLTVL.

V and J are TRBV11-3 and TRBJ2-7; 9 bases match TRBD1. Germline V lookup: CDR1 SGHNT, CDR2 YENEEA. V gave up 3 bases and J gave up 1 base; unmatched junction bases: 7. The CDR3 spans 16 residues. CDR3 loop: CASSLDRDRESYEQYF. Here the CDR3 DNA reads TGTGCCAGCAGCTTGGATCGGGACAGGGAATCCTACGAGCAGTACTTC.

The genes are TRBV15 and TRBJ1-1; D not certain. Trimming left V 0 bases short and J 0 bases short, with 11 bases between. The CDR3 runs to 16 residues. Per germline, CDR1 LNHNV and CDR2 YYDKDF (reference sequence). The CDR3 here is CATSREAAQMNTEAFF. CDR3 bases: TGTGCCACCAGCAGAGAGGCGGCCCAGATGAACACTGAAGCTTTCTTT.

The rearrangement uses TRBV4-1 and TRBJ1-5; tentative D call: TRBD1 (5 bases). The CDR3 length is 18 residues. The V gene's germline CDR1 is MGHRA and CDR2 YSYEKL. V dropped 3 bases and J dropped 4 bases, with 22 bases sitting between them. The CDR3 bases are TGCGCCAGCAGCCAGACCGACATGGGGCTCTCCTTTAATCAGCCCCAGCATTTT. It is translated as CASSQTDMGLSFNQPQHF.

This chain joins TRBV4-1 and TRBJ2-6; possible D gene TRBD1, 5 bases. The V gene lost 1 base and the J gene lost 4 bases, with 23 bases spanning the gap. Germline assignment: CDR1 MGHRA and CDR2 YSYEKL. This CDR3 spans 20 amino acids. CDR3 nucleotide sequence: TGCGCCAGCAGCCAAGGACGGCTTAGGGCAGGGTCAACAGGGGCCAACGTCCTGACTTTC. Amino acid sequence: CASSQGRLRAGSTGANVLTF.

The chain is built from TRBV28 and TRBJ1-1, with D possibly TRBD1 on 6 matching bases. The V end lost 8 bases, the J end lost 5 bases, and 15 bases lay between the germline ends. Germline lookup yields CDR1 MDHEN and CDR2 SYDVKM. CDR3 size: 13 residues. CDR3 residues: CASRRTASTEAFF. The CDR3 DNA follows: TGTGCCAGCCGAAGGACAGCTTCGACTGAAGCTTTCTTT.

The J gene is TRBJ2-3, the V gene TRBV5-1, with 8 bases that match TRBD1. The germline V gene encodes CDR1 SGHRS and CDR2 YFSETQ. The CDR3 extends over 16 amino acids. Unmatched junction bases numbered 8, after V lost 4 bases and J lost 1 base. The CDR3 DNA reads as TGCGCCAGCAGCCGAACCGGGACAGGAGGCACAGATACGCAGTATTTT. Its protein is CASSRTGTGGTDTQYF.

This clone was observed once. The rearrangement joins TRBV28 to TRBJ2-5; D remains ambiguous. The closer fit of TRBJ2-7 to the DNA end suggests the J call may be wrong. Germline assignment: CDR1 MDHEN and CDR2 SYDVKM. The CDR3 is 10 amino acids. CDR3 in amino acids: CASSHYEQYF. The CDR3 DNA follows: TGTGCCAGCTCCCATTACGAGCAGTACTTC.

This rearrangement joins TRBV4-1 to TRBJ2-7; 8 bases agree with TRBD2. Unmatched junction bases numbered 7, after V lost 0 bases and J lost 3 bases. The CDR3 has 16 residues. Germline lookup yields CDR1 MGHRA and CDR2 YSYEKL. CDR3 coding DNA: TGCGCCAGCAGCCAAGAAAGGACTAGCATCAACTACGAGCAGTACTTC. Its protein product is CASSQERTSINYEQYF.

This chain joins TRBV4-3 and TRBJ1-5, with 11 bases aligning to TRBD1. The V segment lost 2 bases and the J segment 6 bases; nucleotides outside the gene matches: 6. Per the germline V gene, CDR1 is LGHNA and CDR2 is YSLEER. The CDR3 is 16 residues long. The CDR3 bases are TGCGCCAGCAGCCAAATGAGGGGGACAGGGGGTCAGCCCCAGCATTTT. As protein: CASSQMRGTGGQPQHF.

V is TRBV6-1 and J is TRBJ2-7, with a weak D call TRBD1 (6 bases). CDR3 length: 14 residues. The V gene lost 10 bases and the J gene lost 3 bases, with 19 bases spanning the gap. Germline V gives CDR1 MNHNS, CDR2 SASEGT. CDR3 sequence: CATTSGTFYYEQYF. The CDR3, as DNA: TGTGCCACGACCTCCGGGACATTTTACTACGAGCAGTACTTC.

The genes are TRBV19 and TRBJ1-5, with D uncertain. The CDR3 extends over 16 amino acids. The V end lost 1 base, the J end lost 3 bases, and 13 bases lay between the germline ends. The germline V gene encodes CDR1 LNHDA and CDR2 SQIVND (reference sequence). The CDR3 spells CASSIGSGVNNQPQHF. CDR3 nucleotides: TGTGCCAGTAGTATAGGTTCAGGCGTAAACAATCAGCCCCAGCATTTT.

This chain connects TRBV7-2 to TRBJ2-2, with 7 bases identical to TRBD1. The junction had 8 bases not matched to a gene; V was cut back by 7 bases and J by 3 bases. The CDR3 totals 15 residues. Germline V gives CDR1 SGHTA, CDR2 FQGNSA. CDR3 in DNA: TGTGCCAGCAACCCGACAGGGTTTGACACCGGGGAGCTGTTTTTT. The encoded protein is CASNPTGFDTGELFF.

V usage is TRBV29-1 and J usage is TRBJ2-7, with D uncertain. Trimming took 4 bases from V and 3 from J, leaving 13 bases between them. The CDR3 totals 13 residues. Germline V gene data show CDR1 as SQVTM and CDR2 as ANQGSEA. For the CDR3, the DNA is TGCAGCGTTGGATTTCAGGTCAGCTACGAGCAGTACTTC. It codes for CSVGFQVSYEQYF.